The 6 T cell receptor beta chains presented below share a single source sample, sequenced in a study of T-cell memory formation after mild COVID-19 (dated by TCRdb to about 2021). The receptor library was made with 5' RACE. The sample was run on an Illumina NovaSeq 6000. TCRdb passed the public sequencing reads through fastp at Q25 and MiXCR, retaining productive beta sequences. CDR3 protein sequences are deduplicated, and each keeps its most common genes and DNA. For this sample the table gives about 250,000 distinct CDR3 sequences, of which about 16% were detected only once. About 2% of the sample is in the top ten clones. The sample taken for sequencing was PBMCs or a T cell subset sorted from them (not recorded which). The source of these receptors is an adult woman who had mild COVID-19 (a few samples of this study predate the infection). The sample titles of this study are shuffled in the database, so cell type and time point are left out; the donor was told from shared clones.

V usage is TRBV6-5 and J usage is TRBJ1-3; no clear D. V was shortened by 0 bases and J by 2 bases, with 11 bases between the two germline ends. This CDR3 spans 16 amino acids. Germline CDR1 and CDR2: MNHEY and SVGAGI. CDR3 region: CASSYSIGSAGNTIYF. The CDR3 DNA reads TGTGCCAGCAGTTACTCGATCGGGAGCGCTGGAAACACCATATATTTT.

This clonotype was counted ten times or more. The chain links TRBV7-9 to TRBJ2-1; 8 bases match TRBD2. The CDR3 runs 13 residues. V trimming: 8 bases; J trimming: 7 bases; junction bases outside the gene matches: 7. CDR1 is SEHNR, CDR2 FQNEAQ, per germline (reference sequence). CDR3: CASGREERNEQFF. Here the CDR3 DNA reads TGTGCCAGCGGGCGGGAGGAGCGGAATGAGCAGTTCTTC.

This clonotype occurred a few times. The rearrangement uses TRBV9 and TRBJ2-3; TRBD1 aligns across 10 bases. There are 15 residues in the CDR3. After removal of 2 bases from V and 4 bases from J, the junction contained 4 bases not matched to a gene. The germline CDR1 and CDR2 sequences are SGDLS and YYNGEE. CDR3 loop: CASSVVGQGADTQYF. DNA of the CDR3: TGTGCCAGCAGCGTTGTCGGACAGGGGGCAGATACGCAGTATTTT.

There are a few counts of this clonotype. V is TRBV5-1 and J is TRBJ2-3; D remains unclear. Germline loops: CDR1 SGHRS, CDR2 YFSETQ. There are 13 residues in the CDR3. Between the trimmed V and J ends, which lost 4 bases and 0 bases, there was a span of 6 bases. CDR3 region: CASSVGSTDTQYF. The CDR3 coding sequence is TGCGCCAGCAGCGTAGGGAGCACAGATACGCAGTATTTT.

The chain uses TRBV30 and TRBJ1-2, with a tentative D call TRBD1 (6 bases). V gave up 3 bases and J gave up 3 bases, with 20 bases separating them. The length of the CDR3 is 16 residues. Germline lookup yields CDR1 GTSNPN and CDR2 SVGIG (reference sequence). The CDR3 spells CAWSVGTDSGYYGYTF. The CDR3 nucleotides read TGTGCCTGGAGCGTCGGAACGGACAGTGGATACTATGGCTACACCTTC.

This chain joins TRBV7-8 and TRBJ2-4; D is perhaps TRBD1 or TRBD2 (5 bases each). Germline assignment: CDR1 SGHVS and CDR2 FQNEAQ. This CDR3 region has 15 residues. The V end lost 5 bases, the J end lost 12 bases, and 23 bases lay between the germline ends. In DNA, the CDR3 is TGTGCCAGCAGCCCAACCGGGGCCGCGAGCAGTAGTCAGTACTTC. Its protein is CASSPTGAASSSQYF.